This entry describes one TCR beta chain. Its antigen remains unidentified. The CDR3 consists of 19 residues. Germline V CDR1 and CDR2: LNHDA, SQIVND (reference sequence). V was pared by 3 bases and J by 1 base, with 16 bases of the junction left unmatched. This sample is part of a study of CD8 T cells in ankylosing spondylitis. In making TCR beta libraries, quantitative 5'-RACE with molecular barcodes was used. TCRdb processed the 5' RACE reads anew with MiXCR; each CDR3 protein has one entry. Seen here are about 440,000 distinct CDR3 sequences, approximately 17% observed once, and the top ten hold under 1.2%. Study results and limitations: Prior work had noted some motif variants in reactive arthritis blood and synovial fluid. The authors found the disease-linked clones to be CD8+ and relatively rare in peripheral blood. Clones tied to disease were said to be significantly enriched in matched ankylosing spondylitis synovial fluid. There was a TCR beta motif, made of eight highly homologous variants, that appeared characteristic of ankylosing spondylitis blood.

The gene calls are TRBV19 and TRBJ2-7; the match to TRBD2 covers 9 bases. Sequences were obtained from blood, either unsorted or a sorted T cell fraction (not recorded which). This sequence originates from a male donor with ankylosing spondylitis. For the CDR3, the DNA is TGTGCCAGTAGTATTTTAACTGGCGGGAGGGCCTTGGGGTCCTACGAGCAGTACTTC. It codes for CASSILTGGRALGSYEQYF.